One and the same sample provided the 4 T cell receptor beta chains below, sequenced in a study of molecular identifiers for immune sequencing clone quantification. MiXCR, run by TCRdb on the PCR reads, gives a single entry per CDR3 protein. The sample yields about 320,000 distinct CDR3 sequences, about a fifth seen once. The sequenced material came from naive CD8+ T cells from blood, with Jurkat cell RNA spiked in. Subset indicated: FACS-sorted CD8+CD4-CCR7+CD45RA+ naive T cells. Every receptor here comes from a human donor in good health. Some libraries in this study had Jurkat cell RNA spiked in.

In its sample, this clonotype was seen a few times. CDR3 coding DNA: TGTGCCAGCACCCCCTGGCCTATCTCCTACGAGCAGTACTTC. It codes for CASTPWPISYEQYF. The chain uses TRBV6-2 or TRBV6-3 and TRBJ2-7; no clear D. Trimming left V 7 bases short and J 0 bases short, with 13 bases between. The CDR3 consists of 14 residues. Per the germline V gene, CDR1 is MNHEY and CDR2 is SVGEGT.

The J gene is TRBJ2-7, the V gene TRBV5-8, with 8 bases identical to TRBD1. The CDR3 contains 15 residues. J was trimmed by 3 bases and V by 2 bases; bases with no gene match: 7. Germline CDR1 is SGHTS and CDR2 is YDEGEE. CDR3 sequence (DNA): TGTGCCAGCAGCTTTAGGTCAGGGGGCGGCTACGAGCAGTACTTC. Residues: CASSFRSGGGYEQYF.

This clonotype was seen ten or more times. The V call is TRBV6-5, the J call TRBJ2-1; tentative D call: TRBD2 (5 bases). Germline values: CDR1 MNHEY, CDR2 SVGAGI. The CDR3 length is 15 residues. Trimming took 5 bases from V and 3 from J, leaving 14 bases between them. The CDR3 nucleotides are TGTGCCAGCAGTACACGCCCCGGAGGCTACAATGAGCAGTTCTTC. Protein: CASSTRPGGYNEQFF.

A remark on this clonotype: A much larger clone lies a single base off, so this may be a read error. This chain uses TRBV29-1 with TRBJ1-2; D ambiguous. CDR3 length: 13 amino acids. Germline V gene sequence: CDR1 SQVTM, CDR2 ANQGSEA. The chain's CDR3 is CSVDTPTNYSYTF. CDR3 in DNA: TGCAGCGTTGATACACCAACTAACTATAGCTACACCTTC.